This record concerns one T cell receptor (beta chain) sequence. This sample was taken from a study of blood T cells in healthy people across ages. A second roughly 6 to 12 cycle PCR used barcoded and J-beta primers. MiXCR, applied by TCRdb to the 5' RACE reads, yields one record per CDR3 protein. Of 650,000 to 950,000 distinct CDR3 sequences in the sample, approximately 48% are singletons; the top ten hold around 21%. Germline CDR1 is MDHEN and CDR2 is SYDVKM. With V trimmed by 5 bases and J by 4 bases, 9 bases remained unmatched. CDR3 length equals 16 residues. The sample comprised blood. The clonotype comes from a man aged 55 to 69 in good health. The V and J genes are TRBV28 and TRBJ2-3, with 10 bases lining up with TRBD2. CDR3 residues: CASSPSSGGFADTQYF. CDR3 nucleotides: TGTGCCAGCAGTCCGAGTAGCGGGGGGTTCGCAGATACGCAGTATTTT.